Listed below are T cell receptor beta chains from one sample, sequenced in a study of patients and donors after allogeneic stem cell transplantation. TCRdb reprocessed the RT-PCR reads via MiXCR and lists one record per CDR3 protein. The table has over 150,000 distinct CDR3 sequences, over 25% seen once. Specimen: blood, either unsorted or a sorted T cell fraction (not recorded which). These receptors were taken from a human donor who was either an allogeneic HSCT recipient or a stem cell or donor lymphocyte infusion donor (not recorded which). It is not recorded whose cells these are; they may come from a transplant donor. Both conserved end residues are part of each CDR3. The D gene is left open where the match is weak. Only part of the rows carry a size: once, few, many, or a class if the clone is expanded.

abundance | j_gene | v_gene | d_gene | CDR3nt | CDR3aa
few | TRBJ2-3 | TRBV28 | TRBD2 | TGTGCCGCCAGGCCGGGTGGACTAGCGGGGGCCACAGATACGCAGTATTTT | CAARPGGLAGATDTQYF
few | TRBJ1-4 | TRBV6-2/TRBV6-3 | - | TGTGCCAGCAGTTACGCGTCTAATGAAAAACTGTTTTTT | CASSYASNEKLFF
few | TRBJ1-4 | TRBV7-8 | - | TGTGCCAGCAGCTTAGCCGACATTCACGCACTGTTTTTT | CASSLADIHALFF
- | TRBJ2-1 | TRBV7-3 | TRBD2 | TGTGCCAGCAGTTTGTACCCGGGACTAGCTCGGAATGAGCAGTTCTTC | CASSLYPGLARNEQFF
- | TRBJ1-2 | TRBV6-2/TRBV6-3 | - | TGTGCCAGCAGTTACATGTACGGACCCGTTGCCTATGGCTACACCTTC | CASSYMYGPVAYGYTF
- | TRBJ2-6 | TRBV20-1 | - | TGCAGTGCTAGGTCCGGCCCCTCAGGGTCTGGGGCCAACGTCCTGACTTTC | CSARSGPSGSGANVLTF
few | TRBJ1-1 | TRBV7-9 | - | TGTGCCAGCAGTTTATTTAAGGGGTCGACTGCTGAAGCTTTCTTT | CASSLFKGSTAEAFF
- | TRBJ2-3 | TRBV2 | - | TGTGCCAGCAGTTGGGGGGCAGATACGCAGTATTTT | CASSWGADTQYF
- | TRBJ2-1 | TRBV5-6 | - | TGTGCCAGCTTCCAAGGGGGGGAGGGCCCCCACTTC | CASFQGGEGPHF
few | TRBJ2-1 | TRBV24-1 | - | TGTGCCACCAGTGATTTGAAGCTAGCGAGCTCCTACAATGAGCAGTTCTTC | CATSDLKLASSYNEQFF
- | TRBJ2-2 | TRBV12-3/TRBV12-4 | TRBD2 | TGTGCCAGCAGACGTAGCGGGAGTAGGAGCACCGGGGAGCTGTTTTTT | CASRRSGSRSTGELFF
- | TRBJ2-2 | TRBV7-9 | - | TGTGCCAGCAACCCAGGTTGGACAGCTCAGCCCGGGGAGCTGTTTTTT | CASNPGWTAQPGELFF
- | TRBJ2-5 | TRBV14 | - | TGTGCCAGCAGCCAACGTCAGGGAAGCGAGACCCAGTACTTC | CASSQRQGSETQYF
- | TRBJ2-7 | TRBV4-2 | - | TGTGCCAGCAGCCATGGAGGAATAGACAACACCTACGAGCAGTACTTC | CASSHGGIDNTYEQYF
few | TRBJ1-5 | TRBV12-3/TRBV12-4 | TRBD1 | TGTGCCAGCAGTCAGACAGGGCTCAATCAGCCCCAGCATTTT | CASSQTGLNQPQHF
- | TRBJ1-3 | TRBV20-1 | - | TGCAGTGCTAGAGATCTGGGCCAGGCGGGAAACACCATATATTTT | CSARDLGQAGNTIYF
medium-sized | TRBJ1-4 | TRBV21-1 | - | TGTGCCAGCAGCAAAGGGGACAGGCCGAATGAAAAACTGTTTTTT | CASSKGDRPNEKLFF
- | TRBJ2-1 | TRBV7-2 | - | TGTGCCAGCAGCTTAGGGTTGGGGCTAAGGTACAATGAGCAGTTCTTC | CASSLGLGLRYNEQFF
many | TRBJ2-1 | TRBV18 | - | TGTGCCAGCTCACCACGACAGGCCTACAATGAGCAGTTCTTC | CASSPRQAYNEQFF
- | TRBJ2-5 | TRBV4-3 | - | TGCGCCAGCAGCCAAGATAGCCCCCGAGAACCCGCGAAGACCCAGTACTTC | CASSQDSPREPAKTQYF
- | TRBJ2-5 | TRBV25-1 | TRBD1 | TGTGCCAGCAGTGAATCGAGGACAGGGATGGAGACCCAGTACTTC | CASSESRTGMETQYF
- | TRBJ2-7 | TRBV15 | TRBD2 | TGTGCCACCAGACGCGGGGAGGGGTACGAGCAGTACTTC | CATRRGEGYEQYF
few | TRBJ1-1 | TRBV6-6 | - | TGTGCCAGCAGATTGACAAGGTCGCCAATCGAAGCTTTCTTT | CASRLTRSPIEAFF
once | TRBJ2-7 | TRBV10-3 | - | TGTGCCATCAGTGAATACAGCGGGTACGAGCAGTACTTC | CAISEYSGYEQYF
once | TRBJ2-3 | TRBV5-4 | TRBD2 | TGTGCCAGCAGCCTGATGGGACTAGCGGGAGCCCGCACAGATACGCAGTATTTT | CASSLMGLAGARTDTQYF
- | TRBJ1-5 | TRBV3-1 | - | TGTGCCAGCAGCCAAGATCTCCTTGTTCAGCCCCAGCATTTT | CASSQDLLVQPQHF
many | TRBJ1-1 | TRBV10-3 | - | TGTGCCATCAGGGGAAGGGAGAACACTGAAGCTTTCTTT | CAIRGRENTEAFF
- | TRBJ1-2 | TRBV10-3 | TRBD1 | TGTGCCATCAGTACCACCCGGGACAGCTATGGCTACACCTTC | CAISTTRDSYGYTF
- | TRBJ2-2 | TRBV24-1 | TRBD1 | TGTGCCACCAGTGTCCCCAGACAGGGGAGGTATACCGGGGAGCTGTTTTTT | CATSVPRQGRYTGELFF
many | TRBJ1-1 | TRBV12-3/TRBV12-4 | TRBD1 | TGTGCCAGCAGTTTAGGGGACAGGAACACTGAAGCTTTCTTT | CASSLGDRNTEAFF
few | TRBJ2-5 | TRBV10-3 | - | TGTGCCATCGGAGGGGCCCCAGATCAAGAGACCCAGTACTTC | CAIGGAPDQETQYF
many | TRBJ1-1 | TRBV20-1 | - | TGCAGTGCTAGAGATTCAGGAATGAACACTGAAGCTTTCTTT | CSARDSGMNTEAFF
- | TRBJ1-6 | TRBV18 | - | TGTGCCAGCTCACCACCGGGGGCCAACTCACCCCTCCACTTT | CASSPPGANSPLHF
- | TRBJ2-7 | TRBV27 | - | TGTGCCAGCAGTCCCCTAAGCTCCTACGAGCAGTACTTC | CASSPLSSYEQYF
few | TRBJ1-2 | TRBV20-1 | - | TGCAGTGCTAGAGATCGCGGGGGGCGAGATGGCTACACCTTC | CSARDRGGRDGYTF
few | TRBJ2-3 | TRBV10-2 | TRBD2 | TGCGCCAGCAGTAATGCGGGAGGGACCACAGATACGCAGTATTTT | CASSNAGGTTDTQYF
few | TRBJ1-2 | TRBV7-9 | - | TGTGCCAGCAGCTTAGCGCTCAGGAACTATGGCTACACCTTC | CASSLALRNYGYTF